These 9 T cell receptor beta chains were all obtained from the same sample, sequenced in a study of blood T cell repertoires in COVID-19. The repertoire was sequenced with immunoSEQ multiplex PCR; TCRdb's copy has only in-frame clones and lacks some. Among roughly 97,000 clones listed, about 87% were seen once. Material: peripheral blood. The origin of the receptors is a human donor in a cohort sampled during active COVID-19.

This clone occurred once. The J gene is TRBJ2-1, the V gene TRBV7-2; D is ambiguous. CDR1 is SGHTA and CDR2 is FQGNSA in the germline V gene. The CDR3 runs to 16 residues. V lost 2 bases and J 7 bases, leaving 18 bases between the germline ends. The CDR3 DNA reads as TGTGCCAGCAGCTTATTCGTTCGGAGTGGTGGGAATGAGCAGTTCTTC. This gives the protein CASSLFVRSGGNEQFF.

The chain has TRBV6-2 or TRBV6-3 and TRBJ1-1; perhaps TRBD1 as D (6 bases). Germline V lookup: CDR1 MNHEY, CDR2 SVGEGT. The CDR3 covers 14 residues. V dropped 6 bases and J dropped 0 bases, with 11 bases sitting between them. CDR3: CASSHDRLNTEAFF. DNA of the CDR3: TGTGCCAGCAGCCACGACAGGTTGAACACTGAAGCTTTCTTT.

The rearrangement uses TRBV25-1 and TRBJ1-1, with TRBD1 identical over 12 bases. The CDR3 has 17 residues. V lost 0 bases and J lost 5; bases outside the gene matches: 7. The V gene's germline CDR1 is MGHDK and CDR2 SYGVNS. CDR3 loop: CASSEYKGTGGETEAFF. CDR3 nucleotides: TGTGCCAGCAGTGAATATAAGGGGACAGGGGGCGAGACTGAAGCTTTCTTT. The whole variable domain, filled in from reference TRBV25-1 and TRBJ1-1, reads EADIYQTPRYLVIGTGKKITLECSQTMGHDKMYWYQQDPGMELHLIHYSYGVNSTEKGDLSSESTVSRIRTEHFPLTLESARPSHTSQYLCASSEYKGTGGETEAFFGQGTRLTVV.

This rearrangement joins TRBV9 to TRBJ2-1; 7 bases fit TRBD2. CDR1 SGDLS and CDR2 YYNGEE come from the germline V gene. This CDR3 comprises 15 residues. The V segment lost 0 bases and the J segment 7 bases; nucleotides outside the gene matches: 7. The chain's CDR3 is CASSVGEGLVNEQFF. CDR3 in DNA: TGTGCCAGCAGCGTAGGGGAGGGGCTCGTTAATGAGCAGTTCTTC.

V is TRBV3-1 (or the pseudogene TRBV3-2) and J is TRBJ2-7, with 7 bases identical to TRBD2. There are 13 residues in the CDR3. Per germline, CDR1 LGHDT and CDR2 YNNKEL (reference sequence). V was pared by 5 bases and J by 2 bases, with 3 bases of the junction left unmatched. This CDR3 is CASSWDYPYEQYF. CDR3 DNA sequence: TGTGCCAGCAGCTGGGACTACCCCTACGAGCAGTACTTC.

The V call is TRBV29-1, the J call TRBJ2-1; 9 nucleotides align to TRBD2. The V and J ends lost 3 bases and 4 bases, in that order; junction bases with no gene match: 4. The CDR3 loop spans 14 amino acids. Per germline, CDR1 SQVTM and CDR2 ANQGSEA. The CDR3 region is CSVDASGVYNEQFF. The CDR3 region has the DNA TGCAGCGTTGACGCTAGCGGGGTATACAATGAGCAGTTCTTC.

V is TRBV6-5 and J is TRBJ2-3; TRBD2 might be the D (5 bases). The CDR3 is 14 amino acids. Germline lookup yields CDR1 MNHEY and CDR2 SVGAGI. Deletions cut 6 bases from V and 6 bases from J, with 16 bases between. CDR3 residues: CASRKDYRGDTQYF. The CDR3 nucleotides read TGTGCCAGCAGGAAGGATTACCGAGGGGATACGCAGTATTTT.

The chain has TRBV11-2 and TRBJ2-3, with 7 nucleotides matching TRBD2. Per the germline V gene, CDR1 is SGHAT and CDR2 is FQNNGV. The CDR3 totals 17 residues. The V gene end was trimmed by 5 bases and the J gene end by 0 bases; junction bases not matched to a gene: 11. CDR3 nucleotide sequence: TGTGCCAGCAGCCCGACCACTAGCGCCCTTAGCACAGATACGCAGTATTTT. Translating gives CASSPTTSALSTDTQYF.

The chain combines TRBV9 with TRBJ2-4; no reliable D call. Germline loops: CDR1 SGDLS, CDR2 YYNGEE. This CDR3 contains 17 residues. Trimming left V 0 bases short and J 0 bases short, with 13 bases between. CDR3 loop: CASSVGSHGEAKNIQYF. In DNA form, the CDR3 reads TGTGCCAGCAGCGTAGGATCTCATGGAGAAGCCAAAAACATTCAGTACTTC.